The 10 T cell receptor beta chains in this list originate from one sample, sequenced in a study of T-cell memory formation after mild COVID-19. Each CDR3 protein gets one entry after TCRdb re-called the 5' RACE reads with MiXCR. The sample shows under 250,000 distinct CDR3 sequences, just over 15% of them seen only once. Material: PBMCs or a T cell subset sorted from them (not recorded which). The source of these receptors is an adult woman who had mild COVID-19 (a few samples of this study predate the infection). Cell type and time point are not known.

J is TRBJ2-2 and V is TRBV9, with 12 bases that match TRBD2. Germline lookup yields CDR1 SGDLS and CDR2 YYNGEE. The CDR3 consists of 14 residues. V gave up 3 bases and J gave up 7 bases; unmatched junction bases: 1. CDR3 in amino acids: CASSAGLAGGELFF. DNA of the CDR3: TGTGCCAGCAGCGCGGGACTAGCGGGCGGGGAGCTGTTTTTT.

This clonotype was picked up a small number of times. This chain connects TRBV9 to TRBJ1-2; unclear D gene. The ends were cut back, 3 bases at V and 1 base at J, with 7 bases in the middle. CDR3 length: 13 residues. Germline CDR1 and CDR2: SGDLS and YYNGEE. The CDR3 region has the DNA TGTGCCAGCAGCGCCGGCGGTAACTATGGCTACACCTTC. It is translated as CASSAGGNYGYTF.

There are a few counts of this clonotype. V gene TRBV20-1 combines with J gene TRBJ2-2; TRBD1 matches 7 bases. In germline, CDR1 is DFQATT, CDR2 SNEGSKA (reference sequence). The CDR3 runs 15 residues. With 3 bases clipped from V and 4 bases from J, the junction kept 8 bases outside the gene matches. CDR3 sequence (DNA): TGCAGTGCTAGTGAAGACAGGGTGGGCACCGGGGAGCTGTTTTTT. Its protein product is CSASEDRVGTGELFF.

The chain links TRBV5-5 to TRBJ2-5; no clear D. The CDR3 is 14 residues long. The V gene lost 5 bases and the J gene lost 4 bases, with 15 bases spanning the gap. The germline CDR1 and CDR2 sequences are SGHKS and YYEKEE (reference sequence). CDR3 in amino acids: CASSLGSRGETQYF. CDR3 nucleotide sequence: TGTGCCAGCAGTTTAGGTTCCCGCGGAGAGACCCAGTACTTC.

This clonotype was found a few times. The chain combines TRBV5-8 with TRBJ2-2; D possibly corresponds to TRBD1 (6 bases). Germline values: CDR1 SGHTS, CDR2 YDEGEE. This CDR3 spans 17 amino acids. Trimming removed 0 bases from V and 2 bases from J, with 14 bases in between. CDR3 in DNA: TGTGCCAGCAGCTTGGGTTCCGGGACACCTAACACCGGGGAGCTGTTTTTT. Translated, it gives CASSLGSGTPNTGELFF.

CDR3 sequence: CAWTIAGGYGYTF. The CDR3, as DNA: TGTGCCTGGACGATAGCAGGGGGCTATGGCTACACCTTC. V is TRBV30 and J is TRBJ1-2, with 7 nucleotides matching TRBD1. CDR3 length: 13 amino acids. Looked up from germline, CDR1 is GTSNPN and CDR2 is SVGIG (reference sequence). J was trimmed by 4 bases and V by 4 bases; bases with no gene match: 6.

V gene TRBV7-9 combines with J gene TRBJ1-4; TRBD1 matches at 7 bases. J lost 4 bases, V lost 2 bases, and 4 bases had no gene match. This CDR3 is built from 15 residues. The V gene's germline CDR1 is SEHNR and CDR2 FQNEAQ (reference sequence). The CDR3 DNA follows: TGTGCCAGCAGCTTAAAGGGGGCCGATAATGAAAAACTGTTTTTT. This sequence encodes CASSLKGADNEKLFF.

This clonotype was counted ten times or more. The V gene is TRBV20-1, the J gene TRBJ1-2; TRBD1 aligns across 9 bases. CDR3 size: 15 residues. CDR1 is DFQATT and CDR2 is SNEGSKA in the germline V gene (reference sequence). Trimming took 5 bases from V and 8 from J; bases not matched to a gene: 15. The CDR3 region has the DNA TGCAGTGCTTCGAAACAGGGGGCCAACTCAGGGGGCTACACCTTC. It specifies CSASKQGANSGGYTF.

The chain combines TRBV18 with TRBJ2-2; D might be TRBD1 (6 bases). V was shortened by 4 bases and J by 1 base, with 10 bases between the two germline ends. This CDR3 is built from 15 residues. CDR1 and CDR2 from the germline V gene are KGHSH and LQKENI. Written as DNA, the CDR3 is TGTGCCAGCTCACTCTCGGGACAGAACACCGGGGAGCTGTTTTTT. Its translation: CASSLSGQNTGELFF.

This clonotype turned up a few times. The V gene is TRBV29-1, the J gene TRBJ1-2; weak D call: TRBD1 (6 bases). The CDR3 contains 13 residues. Trimming took off 6 bases at V and 4 bases at J, with 15 bases between the two ends. Germline CDR1 reads SQVTM; CDR2 reads ANQGSEA. The CDR3 region has the DNA TGCAGCGTACATGACAGGCTGGGCTATGGCTACACCTTC. It yields the protein CSVHDRLGYGYTF. The complete variable domain, with remaining parts taken from reference TRBV29-1 and TRBJ1-2, reads SAVISQKPSRDICQRGTSLTIQCQVDSQVTMMFWYRQQPGQSLTLIATANQGSEATYESGFVIDKFPISRPNLTFSTLTVSNMSPEDSSIYLCSVHDRLGYGYTFGSGTRLTVV.